Listed here are 12 T cell receptor beta chains from one sample, sequenced in a study of identical twins. TCRdb ran MiXCR on the 5' RACE reads and lists one entry per CDR3 protein. The table records 1.5 million or so distinct CDR3 sequences, about 32% of them present only once. The sample comprised cord blood. All receptors come from a newborn girl in good health.

This clonotype was seen more than once but under ten times. The chain combines TRBV10-3 with TRBJ2-5; D is unresolved. The V gene's germline CDR1 is ENHRY and CDR2 SYGVKD. The CDR3 is made up of 13 amino acids. With 3 bases removed from V and 4 bases from J, the gap between germline ends came to 9 bases. CDR3 coding DNA: TGTGCCATCAGTGATGGGTCCATAGAGACCCAGTACTTC. Its protein product is CAISDGSIETQYF.

This clonotype appeared a few times. V is TRBV20-1 and J is TRBJ2-7; the D is unclear. The V gene's germline CDR1 is DFQATT and CDR2 SNEGSKA (reference sequence). The CDR3 is 13 residues long. Trimming left V 5 bases short and J 0 bases short, with 11 bases between. In DNA form, the CDR3 reads TGCAGTGCTCCCGAACTCAGCTCCTACGAGCAGTACTTC. Translating gives CSAPELSSYEQYF.

There are a few counts of this clonotype. This chain connects TRBV20-1 to TRBJ2-7, with 7 positions matching TRBD2. CDR1 is DFQATT, CDR2 SNEGSKA, per germline (reference sequence). J lost 4 bases, V lost 6 bases, and 21 bases had no gene match. The CDR3 loop spans 17 amino acids. This chain's CDR3 is CSAEPYRRAGEGYEQYF. DNA of the CDR3: TGCAGTGCCGAACCGTATCGTAGGGCGGGAGAAGGGTACGAGCAGTACTTC.

This clonotype has just a few counts. A much larger clone differs from this one at a single base, so this may be a read error. The gene calls are TRBV4-2 and TRBJ2-7; D assignment may be TRBD1 or TRBD2 (5 bases each). CDR1 is LGHNA and CDR2 is YNFKEQ in the germline V gene. Deletions cut 4 bases from V and 1 base from J, with 17 bases between. The CDR3 is made up of 16 amino acids. The CDR3 loop reads CASSRVSGDPSYEQYF. The CDR3 DNA reads as TGTGCCAGCAGCCGAGTTTCCGGGGACCCTTCCTACGAGCAGTACTTC.

This clonotype was recorded a few times. J is TRBJ2-3 and V is TRBV28; tentative D call: TRBD2 (6 bases). This CDR3 is built from 18 residues. CDR1 MDHEN and CDR2 SYDVKM come from the germline V gene. V was shortened by 4 bases and J by 2 bases, with 22 bases between the two germline ends. DNA of the CDR3: TGTGCCAGCAGTTCAAGCTCCGGGAGTAGTGTGGCCACAGATACGCAGTATTTT. This encodes CASSSSSGSSVATDTQYF.

In this sample, this clonotype turned up a few times. The gene calls are TRBV18 and TRBJ1-1, with 10 nucleotides matching TRBD1. Germline V gives CDR1 KGHSH, CDR2 LQKENI. J was trimmed by 6 bases and V by 2 bases; bases with no gene match: 6. CDR3 length: 15 amino acids. The CDR3 DNA is TGTGCCAGCTCACCAGGGACAGGGGTACTCCCTGAAGCTTTCTTT. Translation gives CASSPGTGVLPEAFF.

The genes are TRBV28 and TRBJ2-5, with D possibly called TRBD1 or TRBD2 (5 bases each). This CDR3 has 17 amino acids. Looked up from germline, CDR1 is MDHEN and CDR2 is SYDVKM. Trimming left V 5 bases short and J 11 bases short, with 30 bases between. The CDR3 protein is CASSRQGTYEKGNEQYF. CDR3 coding DNA: TGTGCCAGCAGTCGCCAAGGGACCTACGAAAAGGGTAATGAGCAGTACTTC.

The rearrangement joins TRBV4-2 to TRBJ2-3; D may be TRBD2 (5 bases). Deletions cut 0 bases from V and 4 bases from J, with 26 bases between. CDR1 LGHNA and CDR2 YNFKEQ come from the germline V gene. The CDR3 contains 20 residues. The CDR3 protein is CASSQDVPPGGRRVSDTQYF. The CDR3 coding sequence is TGTGCCAGCAGCCAAGATGTCCCGCCGGGCGGGCGGAGAGTCTCAGATACGCAGTATTTT.

This clonotype was recorded many times. The V gene is TRBV20-1, the J gene TRBJ1-2, with TRBD1 identical over 8 bases. The CDR3 runs 14 residues. The trim removed 1 base at V and 6 bases at J, leaving 7 bases unmatched. CDR1 and CDR2 (germline): DFQATT, SNEGSKA (reference sequence). CDR3 loop: CSARAGGEQDGYTF. The CDR3 DNA reads TGCAGTGCTAGAGCAGGGGGCGAACAGGATGGCTACACCTTC.

This chain uses TRBV30 with TRBJ1-1; no clear D gene. The V end was cut by 4 bases, the J end by 1 base, with 16 bases between. Germline CDR1 and CDR2: GTSNPN and SVGIG (reference sequence). This CDR3 region has 15 residues. In nucleotides, the CDR3 is TGTGCCTGGAAAACTGGGCCCCCCGAGAACACTGAAGCTTTCTTT. It specifies CAWKTGPPENTEAFF.

J is TRBJ1-6 and V is TRBV11-2; possibly TRBD1 for D (6 bases). Trimming shortened V by 1 base and J by 4 bases, and 14 bases separated the two germline ends. CDR1 and CDR2 from the germline V gene are SGHAT and FQNNGV. The CDR3 runs to 17 residues. The CDR3 region has the DNA TGTGCCAGCAGCTTAGGTTGGGGGGCCTCATATAATTCACCCCTCCACTTT. Protein product: CASSLGWGASYNSPLHF.

This clonotype has only a few counts. V gene TRBV20-1 combines with J gene TRBJ2-6, with 7 bases fitting TRBD2. J was trimmed by 2 bases and V by 2 bases; bases with no gene match: 6. This CDR3 is 16 amino acids long. Germline-derived CDR1 and CDR2 are DFQATT and SNEGSKA (reference sequence). The CDR3 DNA sequence: TGCAGTGCTAGACGGCAGGGACTAACTGGGGCCAACGTCCTGACTTTC. This encodes CSARRQGLTGANVLTF.